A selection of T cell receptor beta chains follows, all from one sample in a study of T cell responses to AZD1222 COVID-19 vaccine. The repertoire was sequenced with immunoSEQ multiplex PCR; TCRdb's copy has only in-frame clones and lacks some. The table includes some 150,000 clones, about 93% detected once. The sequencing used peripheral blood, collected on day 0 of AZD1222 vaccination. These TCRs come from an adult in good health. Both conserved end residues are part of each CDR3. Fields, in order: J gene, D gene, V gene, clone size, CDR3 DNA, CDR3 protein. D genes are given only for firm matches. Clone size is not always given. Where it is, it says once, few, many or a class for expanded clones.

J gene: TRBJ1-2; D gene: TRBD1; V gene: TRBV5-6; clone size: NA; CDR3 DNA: TGTGCCAGCATCTCCTTGCTCCGGACAGGGCCTTCGAGGTATGGCTACACCTTC; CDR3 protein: CASISLLRTGPSRYGYTF
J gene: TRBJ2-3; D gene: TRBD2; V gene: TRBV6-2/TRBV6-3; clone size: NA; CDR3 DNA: TGTGCCAGCAGTTACGGACTAGAAGCAGATACGCAGTATTTT; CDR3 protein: CASSYGLEADTQYF
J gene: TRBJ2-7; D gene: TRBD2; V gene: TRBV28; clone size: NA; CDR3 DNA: TGTGCCAGCAGCCCAGGGACTAGCGGTTCCGACGAGCAGTACTTC; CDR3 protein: CASSPGTSGSDEQYF
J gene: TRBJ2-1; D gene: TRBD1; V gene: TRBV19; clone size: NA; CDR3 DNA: TGTGCCAGTAGTAGGGGGGGACAGGGTGCTTATGAGCAGTTCTTC; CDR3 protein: CASSRGGQGAYEQFF
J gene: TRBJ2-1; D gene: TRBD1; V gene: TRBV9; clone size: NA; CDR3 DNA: TGTGCCAGCAGCCCCTCCGGGACAGGGGGTGGGGATGAGCAGTTCTTC; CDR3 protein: CASSPSGTGGGDEQFF
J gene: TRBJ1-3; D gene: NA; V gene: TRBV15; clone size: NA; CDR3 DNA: TGTGCCACCAGCAGAGGGGACACCATATATTTT; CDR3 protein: CATSRGDTIYF
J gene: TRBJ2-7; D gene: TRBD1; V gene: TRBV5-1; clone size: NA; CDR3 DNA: TGCGCCAGCAGAGAAGAGGGGGCCGTGGTCGAGCAGTACTTC; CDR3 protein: CASREEGAVVEQYF
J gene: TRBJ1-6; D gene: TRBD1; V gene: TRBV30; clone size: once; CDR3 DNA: TGTGCCAGAAGAGGGACAGGGGAATCACCCCTCCACTTT; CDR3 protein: CARRGTGESPLHF
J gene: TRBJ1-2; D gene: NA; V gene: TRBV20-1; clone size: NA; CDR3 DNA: TGCAGTGCCCGAAGAGCGTATGGCTACACCTTC; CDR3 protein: CSARRAYGYTF
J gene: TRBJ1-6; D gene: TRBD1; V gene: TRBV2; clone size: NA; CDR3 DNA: TGTGCCAGCAGAACTGACAGGGTTAATTCACCCCTCCACTTT; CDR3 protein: CASRTDRVNSPLHF
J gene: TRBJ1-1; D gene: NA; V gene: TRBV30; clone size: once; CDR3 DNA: TGTGCCTGGATTGGGTTTGGCACTGAAGCTTTCTTT; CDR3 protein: CAWIGFGTEAFF